The present T cell receptor (beta chain) was sequenced within a study of shared clonotypes between healthy human individuals (TCRdb year 2020). Context from the whole study: The cohort comprised two women and a few men aged 18 to 49 years. For each donor, CD4 naive and CD4 memory were each given three plates, CD8 naive was given two plates, and CD8 memory was given one plate. Leukapheresis yielded between about 0.85 and 9 billion PBMCs per donor. To increase sequencing depth and limit assay-specific biases, different laboratories used diverse techniques to prepare libraries and sequence TCR repertoires. Blood TCR repertoires of a handful of healthy adults were deeply sequenced to estimate repertoire size and the extent of clonotype sharing between individuals. General conclusions and limits of the study: Naive subsets generally had larger estimated clonotype richness than memory subsets did. Only blood was sampled, and tissue TCR repertoires likely differ from those in blood. Because the study included only a small number of donors, the genetic and exposure-history diversity represented was limited. Approximately 5% of naive CD4, 3% to 4% of naive CD8, approximately 2.2% of memory CD4, and approximately 0.39% of memory CD8 clonotypes were shared across several donors. Clonotypes shared by all four sorted-subset donors showed higher generation probabilities than non-shared clonotypes. Even with the large sequencing depth, rarefaction of the sorted-subset datasets indicated that sequencing was incomplete. Pairwise subsampling indicated that sequencing depth was expected to affect the degree of clonotype sharing among donors.

Donors were healthy HIV-negative adults with no recently reported acute infections or vaccinations. Only Caucasian adults living in Nashville, Tennessee, USA were represented among the donors. CD8 memory samples were composed of magnetically selected CD45RO+ cells combined with CCR7-negative CD45RA+ effector memory (TemRA) cells. Blood was collected by leukapheresis, and PBMCs were isolated by Ficoll-Histopaque density gradient centrifugation and then cryopreserved in liquid nitrogen vapor phase. Analytical flow cytometry was used to check the purity and quantity of each magnetically sorted T cell population. Each sorted fraction had its genomic DNA isolated and then quantified by UV absorbance on a Nanodrop 2000c. This clone was counted at least ten times. The specificity of this receptor is unknown. No base quality information exists; no much larger clone differs at one position. This same CDR3 is encoded by further DNA sequences in the sample.

The germline V gene yields SGHRS for CDR1 and YFSETQ for CDR2. A distance of 7 bases separates the germline ends of V and J, which lose 4 bases and 3 bases respectively. Measured from the cysteine to the phenylalanine, the CDR3 is 13 residues long. Only the CDR3 portion is preserved as DNA: 39 bases, with reading frame beginning at the first base. Using the deep immunoSEQ assay, multiplex PCR amplified TCR CDR3 regions from genomic DNA. Genomic DNA extracted from each cell subset was distributed evenly over all wells of several immunoSEQ 96-well plates, and each plate served as one replicate. For sorted subsets, approximately 190 ng genomic DNA, equal to 25,000 to 35,000 T cell genomes, was loaded into each replicate PCR. Purified libraries were quantified with a Qubit 3.0 fluorometer, sized on a Bioanalyzer 2100, and re-quantified with the KAPA Library Quantification kit. Each immunoSEQ 96-well plate was sequenced on its own single-read 150-cycle Illumina NextSeq 550 flow cell. Per the original workflow: The immunoSEQ output contained only junctional sequences without quality scores, so filtering could not match that applied to full-length reads. Sequences were annotated with PyIR, a Python wrapper for IgBLAST v1.9, using IMGT germline references to assign V/J genes and CDR3. Reads with weak V/J assignments (E-value above 1e-6), missing CDR3, stop codons, out-of-frame junctions, or ambiguous translated residues were removed. A V3J clonotype was defined by an identical inferred V gene, J gene, and CDR3 amino acid sequence. To compute the percentage overlap between repertoires, the number of shared unique clonotypes was divided by the size of the smaller repertoire. RTK rarefaction, the Chao1 estimator, and Recon v2.1 estimates of unobserved clonotypes were used to assess repertoire richness. Generation probabilities were computed with OLGA for all TCRbeta clonotypes obtained by the gDNA method from several donors. TCRdb stores this immuneACCESS table with in-frame sequences only. Part of the clones is absent; in the studies checked, under half of the shortfall reflects unresolved V genes, and no reason is known for the rest. V, J and clone size are those of that table, while D and trimming were read from the DNA. Here the sample has roughly 100,000 clones; 67% occur a single time. Over 20% of the sample is held by the ten biggest clonotypes.

The specimen sequenced was memory CD8+ T cells sorted from blood. What this sample's cell subset or site label stands for: CD45RO+ cells pooled with CCR7-negative TemRA cells. Recombination joined TRBV5-1 with TRBJ2-2, with TRBD1 tentatively as D gene (5 bases match). This clonotype was sampled from a woman younger than 45 in good health. The CDR3 in this case is CASSLTDTGELFF. The DNA sequence is TGCGCCAGCAGCCTGACAGACACCGGGGAGCTGTTTTTT.